The rows below give T cell receptor beta chains drawn from one sample of a study of cytomegalovirus exposure and HLA in healthy donors. Clones were read by immunoSEQ multiplex PCR, and TCRdb kept only the in-frame ones, dropping some. Here the sample table reports fewer than 35,000 clones. Sequenced: PBMCs. Receptors originate from a female donor in good health and CMV-seronegative. Both conserved end residues are part of each CDR3. A D gene is named only where the DNA matches it firmly.

v_gene	j_gene	len	d_gene	CDR3aa	CDR3nt
TRBV19	TRBJ2-3	16	TRBD1	CASSSPRGLGTDTQYF	TGTGCCAGTAGTAGTCCCAGGGGGCTTGGGACAGATACGCAGTATTTT
TRBV29-1	TRBJ2-7	13	.	CSVVGQAGYEQYF	TGCAGCGTTGTGGGGCAGGCAGGCTACGAGCAGTACTTC
TRBV10-3	TRBJ2-3	16	TRBD2	CAISGLLAGGTDTQYF	TGTGCCATCAGTGGGTTGTTAGCGGGGGGCACAGATACGCAGTATTTT
TRBV7-2	TRBJ2-7	15	TRBD1	CASSQRTGGSYEQYF	TGTGCCAGCAGCCAGAGGACAGGGGGCTCCTACGAGCAGTACTTC
TRBV13	TRBJ1-5	14	TRBD1	CASSRDRVNQPQHF	TGTGCCAGCAGCAGGGACAGGGTAAATCAGCCCCAGCATTTT
TRBV11-3	TRBJ1-3	18	TRBD1	CASSLTGGPFRERNTIYF	TGTGCCAGCAGCTTAACAGGGGGCCCATTCCGGGAGCGAAACACCATATATTTT
TRBV28	TRBJ1-5	13	.	CASSPPTDQPQHF	TGTGCCAGCAGTCCCCCCACTGATCAGCCCCAGCATTTT
TRBV7-2	TRBJ2-5	15	TRBD1	CASSSYRGLGETQYF	TGTGCCAGCAGCTCGTACAGGGGGCTGGGGGAGACCCAGTACTTC
TRBV9	TRBJ1-4	16	.	CASSALKDRRNEKLFF	TGTGCCAGCAGCGCCTTAAAGGACAGACGCAATGAAAAACTGTTTTTT
TRBV27	TRBJ2-7	14	TRBD1	CASRRGQGSYEQYF	TGTGCCAGCCGTCGGGGACAGGGCTCCTACGAGCAGTACTTC
TRBV19	TRBJ1-2	12	TRBD1	CATRTGNYGYTF	TGTGCCACTAGGACAGGGAACTATGGCTACACCTTC